Sequencing of this T cell receptor (beta chain) was carried out in a study of CD8 T cells in ankylosing spondylitis. Note on this clonotype: Its antigen is not identified.

Libraries for TCR beta were made by quantitative 5'-RACE with molecular barcodes. TCRdb recomputed calls from the 5' RACE reads with MiXCR, one row per CDR3 protein. The sample consists of some 290,000 distinct CDR3 sequences, 15% to 25% of them appearing once. CDR1 and CDR2 (germline): SGHRS, YFSETQ. This CDR3 contains 17 residues. V was pared by 0 bases and J by 7 bases, with 9 bases of the junction left unmatched. Study results and limitations: Significant enrichment of disease-linked clones was reported in matched ankylosing spondylitis synovial fluid.

The origin of this receptor is a male donor with ankylosing spondylitis or in good health (not recorded which). This rearrangement joins TRBV5-1 to TRBJ2-1; TRBD2 aligns across 11 bases. The sequenced material came from blood, either unsorted or a sorted T cell fraction (not recorded which). The CDR3 DNA follows: TGCGCCAGCAGCTTGGAAACGGGGGCTAGCGGGGGGAATGAGCAGTTCTTC. It specifies CASSLETGASGGNEQFF.